The clone carrying this TCR beta chain was seen a handful of times. Its antigen is still unknown. CDR3 length equals 14 residues. The junction had 3 bases not matched to a gene; V was cut back by 1 base and J by 5 bases. Germline V lookup: CDR1 SQVTM, CDR2 ANQGSEA. This record comes from a study of shared clonotypes between healthy human individuals. Study context: A donor's plate count was three for CD4 naive and three for CD4 memory; CD8 naive had two and CD8 memory one.

Clones were sequenced by immunoSEQ multiplex PCR, and TCRdb holds only the in-frame ones, with some missing. The sample lists around 700,000 clones; 92% were seen once. Study-wide points: Naive subsets tended to show greater estimated richness than memory subsets. The donor pool, a small one, limited the genetic and exposure-history diversity represented.

CD8 cells classed as naive were CD45RO-negative and positively selected for CCR7, excluding terminally differentiated effector memory CD45RA+ cells. Free of recent acute infections or vaccinations, the donors were healthy HIV-negative adults. The sample taken for sequencing was naive CD8+ T cells sorted from blood. This chain connects TRBV29-1 to TRBJ2-1; 9 bases line up with TRBD2. The clonotype originates from a man aged 25 to 40 in good health. CDR3 coding DNA: TGCAGCGTTGAAGGGATAGCGGGAGACAATGAGCAGTTCTTC. This gives the protein CSVEGIAGDNEQFF.